The clone carrying this T cell receptor (beta chain) occurred many times. Antigen: not known. These data come from a study of spatial heterogeneity in lung cancer. As for the study in general: TCR and UMI combinations that were unique each appeared, on average, more than ten times in raw reads.

Overall study findings and caveats: Ubiquitous expanded tumor TCRs surfaced in blood more at resection than they did at follow-up.

A unique molecular identifier was attached to every TCR cDNA molecule. TCRdb used MiXCR to reprocess the 5' RACE reads, holding one entry per CDR3 protein. Counted here are tens of thousands of distinct CDR3 sequences, 4% to 6% occurring once; the ten biggest clones make up about 28%. The CDR3 has 11 amino acids. Trimming cost V 8 bases and J 4 bases, with 6 bases left between them. Germline CDR1 LGHDT, CDR2 YNNKEL (reference sequence). The time point: sample taken at primary tumor resection. The input material, whole RNA from tumor, nontumor lung or frozen PBMC, was sequenced unsorted. The cohort: some 73 early-stage, untreated non-small cell lung cancer patients.

This TCR derives from a female donor with early-stage non-small cell lung cancer. V gene TRBV3-1 combines with J gene TRBJ2-1; D is possibly TRBD1 (5 bases). The source material was PBMCs, sampled at surgery. The CDR3 DNA sequence: TGTGCCAGCGCAGGGTACAATGAGCAGTTCTTC. Protein product: CASAGYNEQFF.